These T cell receptor beta chains were read from a single sample in a study of T cells in tuberculosis. Sequencing was performed with immunoSEQ multiplex PCR; in TCRdb, only in-frame clones are kept and a portion is missing. The sample yields tens of thousands of clones, approximately 90% seen once. Sequencing used PBMCs, obtained at tuberculosis diagnosis. The receptors here all came from an adult with tuberculosis. CDR3s leave out the opening cysteine and the closing phenylalanine or tryptophan. The D gene is left open where the match is weak.

d_call v_call cdr3_aa
TRBD1 TRBV7-2 ASSLTGTGNSDTQY
TRBD1 TRBV6-5 ASSYIDRANEQF
TRBD1 TRBV19 ASSRTGDFDGYT
NA TRBV18 ASSPSTGVNGYT
TRBD1 TRBV15 ATSRDRITDTQY
NA TRBV21-1 ASSRQDPTLYGYT
NA TRBV28 ASRPGTLETQY
NA TRBV4-2 ASSQERSWSYGYT
NA TRBV14 ASSLFDRLNEQF
TRBD2 TRBV11-3 ASSSYSLAGGHNEQF
TRBD2 TRBV10-1 ASSGSGGGEQF
NA TRBV28 ASSLRPQQGQPQH
TRBD1 TRBV6-5 ASSPDRDYGYT